Detailed here is one T cell receptor (beta chain). As yet, its antigen is unknown. This entry belongs to a study of regulatory T cells in long-lasting Graves disease. Overall study results and limits: Persistent Graves' patients possessed reduced TCR diversity relative to recently diagnosed ones. It was in persistent disease that TRBV28, TRBJ1-2 and TRBJ2-5 were favored.

From germline, CDR1 is SGHVS and CDR2 FQNEAQ. Trimming pared 4 bases from V and 0 bases from J, leaving 10 bases between. CDR3 length equals 16 residues. Stated time point: newly diagnosed GD, antithyroid drugs for less than 3 months. The authors made the TCR library using RNA they extracted from PBMCs. Assembly of TCR beta libraries relied on iRepertoire HTBI primers together with Arm-PCR of CDR3 regions. TCRdb reprocessed the multiplex PCR reads with MiXCR, giving one entry per CDR3 protein. Here the sample spans about 470,000 distinct CDR3 sequences, around 14% being singletons. The sample was also linked to a second study, of T cells in Graves' hyperthyroidism and ophthalmopathy. That study adds: With the HTBI primer set, the TCR CDR3 went through a first round of RT-PCR. Ophthalmopathy was separated from stable hyperthyroidism by a 13 V-J model.

The sequencing used peripheral blood mononuclear cells (PBMCs), collected at new diagnosis, from a patient treated with antithyroid drugs. This TCR came from a woman aged 25 to 39 with Graves disease. V and J are TRBV7-8 and TRBJ2-6; D gene unclear. CDR3: CASSSRFASGANVLTF. CDR3 DNA sequence: TGTGCCAGCAGCTCCCGTTTCGCCTCTGGGGCCAACGTCCTGACTTTC.